This record covers a single T cell receptor beta chain. Within the sample, other DNA sequences also encode this same CDR3. The sample originates from a study of OX40 agonist ivuxolimab in advanced cancers. Sequenced by immunoSEQ multiplex PCR; TCRdb stores in-frame clones only, minus some. The data contain 80,000 or so clones, around 83% of them singletons. The V and J ends lost 5 bases and 1 base respectively, with 2 bases between them. Germline V gene lookup returns CDR1 SGHAT and CDR2 FQNNGV. The CDR3 runs 11 residues. The source material was CD4+ or CD8+ T cells sorted from blood, sampled in a trial of the OX40 agonist ivuxolimab. The receptor's source is an adult with an advanced solid tumor such as melanoma, head and neck, liver or kidney cancer. The chain employs TRBV11-2 and TRBJ2-5; D is undetermined. CDR3 coding DNA: TGTGCCAGCAGCACCCAAGAGACCCAGTACTTC. This sequence encodes CASSTQETQYF. The variable domain in full, with the rest retrieved from reference TRBV11-2 and TRBJ2-5, is EAGVAQSPRYKIIEKRQSVAFWCNPISGHATLYWYQQILGQGPKLLIQFQNNGVVDDSQLPKDRFSAERLKGVDSTLKIQPAKLEDSAVYLCASSTQETQYFGPGTRLLVL.